The sequence of this T cell receptor beta chain was determined in a study of blood T cell repertoires in COVID-19. Looked up from germline, CDR1 is SEHNR and CDR2 is FQNEAQ (reference sequence). Trimming shortened V by 5 bases and J by 3 bases, and 15 bases separated the two germline ends. The CDR3 is 15 residues long. This clone was picked up a small number of times. Repertoires were generated with immunoSEQ multiplex PCR, while TCRdb's copy carries only in-frame clones and drops some. In the table there are approximately 270,000 clones, under 95% of which are singletons. Before they entered the study, exposed participants had met a COVID-19 case within 2 weeks.

This chain connects TRBV7-9 to TRBJ2-3, with a tentative D call TRBD2 (7 bases). The sequenced sample was PBMCs or T cells enriched from blood (not recorded which). This receptor was taken from a man aged 35 to 55 who had been exposed to COVID-19. The CDR3 protein is CASSLPEGGTDTQYF. The DNA of the CDR3 is TGTGCCAGCAGCCTCCCGGAGGGGGGGACAGATACGCAGTATTTT.